This is a list of T cell receptor beta chains from one sample in a study of CD4 T cells in relation to SARS-CoV-2 and coronaviruses. The method was immunoSEQ multiplex PCR; TCRdb's version includes in-frame clones alone and lacks a portion of them. The repertoire includes 15,000 to 17,000 clones, approximately 73% of them detected once, and about 30% sits in the top ten. No antigen has been identified for these receptors. Sequencing was performed on CD4+ T cells from PBMCs, cultured in vitro. All receptors come from a human donor in good health. CDR3s include the opening cysteine and the closing phenylalanine or tryptophan. The D gene is left open where the match is weak. Clone sizes are given selectively: once, few, many, or a class where the clone is expanded.

size,D,J,V,CDR3,DNA
.,TRBD2,TRBJ2-1,TRBV28,CASSLAGLTNEQFF,TGTGCCAGCAGCCTAGCGGGACTAACCAATGAGCAGTTCTTC
.,.,TRBJ2-5,TRBV5-1,CASSFTADQETQYF,TGCGCCAGCAGCTTTACGGCAGATCAAGAGACCCAGTACTTC
.,.,TRBJ2-1,TRBV7-9,CASSLRTYSSYNEQFF,TGTGCCAGCAGCTTACGGACTTACAGCTCCTACAATGAGCAGTTCTTC
.,TRBD1,TRBJ1-3,TRBV9,CASSVTGAGNTIYF,TGTGCCAGCAGCGTGACAGGGGCTGGAAACACCATATATTTT
.,TRBD2,TRBJ2-5,TRBV6-2/TRBV6-3,CASSLPGTSSETQYF,TGTGCCAGCAGCCTACCCGGGACTAGCTCAGAGACCCAGTACTTC
.,.,TRBJ2-3,TRBV6-5,CASSSETNTDTQYF,TGTGCCAGCAGTTCAGAGACTAACACAGATACGCAGTATTTT
.,TRBD2,TRBJ2-3,TRBV9,CASSAGGLAPRSTDTQYF,TGTGCCAGCAGCGCGGGAGGACTAGCGCCTAGAAGCACAGATACGCAGTATTTT
.,.,TRBJ2-5,TRBV5-1,CASSLAAAAQETQYF,TGCGCCAGCAGCTTGGCCGCGGCAGCTCAAGAGACCCAGTACTTC
few,TRBD2,TRBJ2-7,TRBV3-1/TRBV3-2,CASSQGLAGEQYF,TGTGCCAGCAGCCAGGGACTAGCGGGAGAGCAGTACTTC
.,.,TRBJ2-2,TRBV4-1,CASSQAIRTSHVGELFF,TGCGCCAGCAGCCAAGCAATAAGGACCTCTCACGTCGGGGAGCTGTTTTTT
.,.,TRBJ1-3,TRBV5-1,CASSLGVMGSGNTIYF,TGCGCCAGCAGCTTGGGGGTAATGGGCTCTGGAAACACCATATATTTT
.,.,TRBJ2-2,TRBV9,CASSSRGGGTGELFF,TGTGCCAGCAGCTCCCGAGGGGGGGGCACCGGGGAGCTGTTTTTT
.,.,TRBJ1-6,TRBV2,CASSRQLSSYNSPLHF,TGTGCCAGCAGTAGACAGCTTAGCTCCTATAATTCACCCCTCCACTTT
.,TRBD1,TRBJ2-7,TRBV27,CASRPGTGYSEQYF,TGTGCCAGCAGACCCGGGACAGGGTACAGCGAGCAGTACTTC
few,.,TRBJ2-1,TRBV4-2,CASSQDERSYNEQFF,TGTGCCAGCAGCCAAGATGAGCGGTCCTACAATGAGCAGTTCTTC
.,.,TRBJ2-7,TRBV7-9,CASSYSPGQSHEQYF,TGTGCCAGCAGCTACAGCCCTGGACAGTCCCACGAGCAGTACTTC
.,TRBD1,TRBJ2-3,TRBV18,CASTNTGGTDTQYF,TGTGCCAGCACAAACACAGGGGGCACAGATACGCAGTATTTT
.,.,TRBJ2-6,TRBV24-1,CATSGKEHSGANVLTF,TGTGCCACCAGTGGAAAGGAGCACTCTGGGGCCAACGTCCTGACTTTC
.,TRBD1,TRBJ2-7,TRBV5-1,CASSLGGTGNPPYEQYF,TGCGCCAGCAGCTTGGGGGGGACAGGGAATCCTCCTTACGAGCAGTACTTC
once,TRBD2,TRBJ2-7,TRBV10-3,CAISGTSGGRYEQYF,TGTGCCATCAGTGGGACTAGCGGGGGCCGCTACGAGCAGTACTTC
.,.,TRBJ2-7,TRBV28,CASSLLAGAYEQYF,TGTGCCAGCAGTTTACTGGCAGGGGCCTACGAGCAGTACTTC
few,.,TRBJ2-7,TRBV5-6,CASSSGTFSYEQYF,TGTGCCAGCAGCTCGGGGACATTCTCCTACGAGCAGTACTTC
.,TRBD2,TRBJ2-1,TRBV19,CASTGTSVSNEQFF,TGTGCCAGTACCGGGACTAGCGTGTCAAATGAGCAGTTCTTC
few,.,TRBJ2-7,TRBV24-1,CATSAPSGGSGYEQYF,TGTGCCACCAGTGCCCCAAGTGGGGGGTCGGGCTACGAGCAGTACTTC
once,TRBD1,TRBJ1-1,TRBV6-6,CASSGQGLEAFF,TGTGCCAGCAGTGGACAGGGCTTGGAAGCTTTCTTT
.,TRBD2,TRBJ2-7,TRBV27,CASSLATSGTLGEQYF,TGTGCCAGCAGTTTGGCGACTAGCGGGACTTTGGGGGAGCAGTACTTC
.,.,TRBJ2-7,TRBV7-8,CASSRVVTNEQYF,TGTGCCAGCAGCCGAGTTGTGACTAACGAGCAGTACTTC
.,.,TRBJ2-3,TRBV7-3,CASSLRVGPGATSTDTQYF,TGTGCCAGCAGCTTACGCGTGGGGCCAGGAGCTACTAGCACAGATACGCAGTATTTT
once,.,TRBJ2-2,TRBV3-1/TRBV3-2,CASSQDPGDGWAGELFF,TGTGCCAGCAGCCAAGATCCGGGGGACGGGTGGGCCGGGGAGCTGTTTTTT
.,TRBD1,TRBJ1-1,TRBV7-9,CASSLAQGAGGTEAFF,TGTGCCAGCAGCTTAGCGCAGGGGGCGGGTGGCACTGAAGCTTTCTTT
.,.,TRBJ2-7,TRBV7-9,CASSPPGGSYEQYF,TGTGCCAGCAGCCCCCCCGGCGGGTCCTACGAGCAGTACTTC
large,.,TRBJ1-2,TRBV27,CASSFLQGGGYTF,TGTGCCAGCAGTTTTCTACAGGGAGGAGGCTACACCTTC
few,TRBD1,TRBJ2-5,TRBV7-9,CASSSGDRGRIETQYF,TGTGCCAGCAGCTCCGGGGACAGGGGGCGCATAGAGACCCAGTACTTC
.,TRBD2,TRBJ2-1,TRBV7-9,CASRPGTSSVNEQFF,TGTGCCAGCAGACCCGGGACTAGCTCGGTAAATGAGCAGTTCTTC
.,TRBD1,TRBJ2-3,TRBV29-1,CSVEKRPGTGGTDTQYF,TGCAGCGTTGAGAAGAGACCCGGGACAGGGGGCACAGATACGCAGTATTTT
.,TRBD2,TRBJ2-1,TRBV18,CASSPRGDHEQFF,TGTGCCAGCTCCCCGCGGGGGGACCATGAGCAGTTCTTC
.,TRBD1,TRBJ1-1,TRBV6-4,CASSATGTGPDQAFF,TGTGCCAGCAGTGCTACCGGGACAGGGCCGGATCAAGCTTTCTTT
.,TRBD1,TRBJ2-5,TRBV3-1/TRBV3-2,CASSQDRVRGLLETQYF,TGTGCCAGCAGCCAAGATCGGGTCAGGGGGCTATTAGAGACCCAGTACTTC
.,.,TRBJ2-7,TRBV11-2,CASSFGSGRVAEQYF,TGTGCCAGCAGCTTTGGTAGCGGACGTGTTGCCGAGCAGTACTTC
few,TRBD1,TRBJ2-7,TRBV10-3,CAISVGTGINEQYF,TGTGCCATCAGTGTGGGGACAGGGATCAACGAGCAGTACTTC
once,TRBD1,TRBJ1-2,TRBV5-6,CASSDTGARDGYTF,TGTGCCAGCAGCGACACAGGGGCTCGGGATGGCTACACCTTC
few,TRBD1,TRBJ1-2,TRBV20-1,CSASKEGAGSAYGYTF,TGCAGTGCTAGTAAAGAGGGGGCGGGGTCGGCCTATGGCTACACCTTC
.,.,TRBJ2-3,TRBV6-4,CASSAASGADTQYF,TGTGCCAGCAGTGCGGCTAGTGGAGCAGATACGCAGTATTTT
.,TRBD2,TRBJ2-7,TRBV28,CASSLAGGDEQYF,TGTGCCAGCAGTCTAGCGGGAGGAGATGAGCAGTACTTC
.,TRBD1,TRBJ1-2,TRBV29-1,CSVEDQGTAYGYTF,TGCAGCGTTGAAGATCAAGGGACAGCCTATGGCTACACCTTC
.,.,TRBJ1-1,TRBV12-3/TRBV12-4,CASRPSGNTEAFF,TGTGCCAGCAGACCTTCAGGGAACACTGAAGCTTTCTTT
few,.,TRBJ2-3,TRBV5-1,CASSLGQPTDTQYF,TGCGCCAGCAGCTTGGGACAGCCCACAGATACGCAGTATTTT